This passage covers 2 T cell receptor beta chains from one sample sequenced in a study of neurological immune-mediated disorders (dated by TCRdb to between 2018 and 2020). Libraries were made using 5' RACE. TCRdb lists the instrument as Illumina HiSeq 2500. The raw public reads went through TCRdb reprocessing: fastp at Q25, MiXCR clone calling, in-frame beta chains kept. Here each entry gathers all rows of one CDR3 protein and keeps the most common genes and DNA. This sample has around 44,000 distinct CDR3 sequences in its table, and approximately 15% of those were observed once. Roughly 3.6% of the sample goes to the ten largest clones. The sample comprised CD4+ T cells from blood. The origin of the receptors is a woman aged 60-75 years with HTLV-1-associated myelopathy (HAM/TSP).

This clonotype was observed many times. The J gene is TRBJ2-1, the V gene TRBV29-1; D unclear. This CDR3 region has 10 residues. Looked up from germline, CDR1 is SQVTM and CDR2 is ANQGSEA. With 4 bases removed from V and 6 bases from J, the gap between germline ends came to 4 bases. The CDR3 region has the DNA TGCAGCGTTGGTAGCAATGAGCAGTTCTTC. It yields the protein CSVGSNEQFF.

This clonotype was picked up many times. This sequence joins TRBV7-9 and TRBJ2-1; the D gene is possibly TRBD2 (5 bases). The CDR3 has 14 residues. Germline CDR1 reads SEHNR; CDR2 reads FQNEAQ (reference sequence). The V gene lost 2 bases and the J gene lost 9 bases, with 14 bases spanning the gap. The CDR3 nucleotides read TGTGCCAGCAGCTTAAATCACGTGGGGAGTGAGCAGTTCTTC. Its protein is CASSLNHVGSEQFF.